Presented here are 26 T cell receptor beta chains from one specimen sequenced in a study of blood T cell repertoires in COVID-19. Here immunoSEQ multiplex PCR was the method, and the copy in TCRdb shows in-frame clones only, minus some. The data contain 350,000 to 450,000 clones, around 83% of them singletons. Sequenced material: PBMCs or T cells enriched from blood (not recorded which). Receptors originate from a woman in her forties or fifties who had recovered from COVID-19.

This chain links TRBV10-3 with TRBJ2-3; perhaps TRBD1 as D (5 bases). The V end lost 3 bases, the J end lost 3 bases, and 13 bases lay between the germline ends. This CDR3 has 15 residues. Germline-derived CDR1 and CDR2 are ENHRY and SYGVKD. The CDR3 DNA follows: TGTGCCATCAGTGAAGGGGTGGGTACGACAGATACGCAGTATTTT. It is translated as CAISEGVGTTDTQYF.

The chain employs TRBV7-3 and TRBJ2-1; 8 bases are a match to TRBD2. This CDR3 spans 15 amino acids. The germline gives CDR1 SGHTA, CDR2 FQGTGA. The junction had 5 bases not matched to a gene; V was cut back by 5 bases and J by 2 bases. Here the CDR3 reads CASSPGLGPYNEQFF. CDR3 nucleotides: TGTGCCAGCAGCCCGGGACTAGGGCCCTACAATGAGCAGTTCTTC.

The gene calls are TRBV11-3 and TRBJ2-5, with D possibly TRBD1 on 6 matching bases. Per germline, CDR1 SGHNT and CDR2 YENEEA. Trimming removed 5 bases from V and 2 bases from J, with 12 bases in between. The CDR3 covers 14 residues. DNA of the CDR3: TGTGCCAGCAGCCAGCGGACAGTTCAAGAGACCCAGTACTTC. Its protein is CASSQRTVQETQYF.

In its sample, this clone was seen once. The CDR3 coding sequence is TGCGCCAGCACCATCGGACAGGGCAACACCGGGGAGCTGTTTTTT. This encodes CASTIGQGNTGELFF. The chain carries TRBV5-1 and TRBJ2-2; 8 bases agree with TRBD1. Germline lookup yields CDR1 SGHRS and CDR2 YFSETQ. The CDR3 has 15 amino acids. Losses at the gene ends were 6 bases for V and 2 bases for J; bases not matched to a gene: 6.

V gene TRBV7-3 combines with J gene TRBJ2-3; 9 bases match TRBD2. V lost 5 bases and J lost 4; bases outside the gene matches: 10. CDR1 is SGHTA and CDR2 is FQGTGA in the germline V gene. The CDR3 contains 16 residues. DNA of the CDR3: TGTGCCAGCAGCCCACGCGGTAGCGGGAGCCCAGATACGCAGTATTTT. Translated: CASSPRGSGSPDTQYF. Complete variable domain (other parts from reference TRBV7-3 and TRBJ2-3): GAGVSQTPSNKVTEKGKYVELRCDPISGHTALYWYRQSLGQGPEFLIYFQGTGAADDSGLPNDRFFAVRPEGSVSTLKIQRTERGDSAVYLCASSPRGSGSPDTQYFGPGTRLTVL.

The CDR3 is CASRDFTDTQYF. CDR3 nucleotide sequence: TGTGCCAGCAGGGACTTCACAGATACGCAGTATTTT. This chain joins TRBV6-5 and TRBJ2-3, with a possible D match to TRBD2 (5 bases). The CDR3 runs 12 residues. Trimming left V 6 bases short and J 2 bases short, with 6 bases between. CDR1 and CDR2 from the germline V gene are MNHEY and SVGAGI.

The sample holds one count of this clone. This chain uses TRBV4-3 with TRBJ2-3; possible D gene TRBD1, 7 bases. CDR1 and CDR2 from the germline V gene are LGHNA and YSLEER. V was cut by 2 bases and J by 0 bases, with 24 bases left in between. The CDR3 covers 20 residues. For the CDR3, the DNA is TGCGCCAGCAGCCAACAGAGAACGGGCAGGGGGGCTTCTAGCACAGATACGCAGTATTTT. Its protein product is CASSQQRTGRGASSTDTQYF.

In DNA, the CDR3 is TGTGCCTCCGCGTGGGAGGTCTCTGGAAACACCATATATTTT. Encoded protein: CASAWEVSGNTIYF. This chain joins TRBV10-3 and TRBJ1-3; no reliable D call. Looked up from germline, CDR1 is ENHRY and CDR2 is SYGVKD. Trimming stripped 11 bases from V and 0 bases from J, with 14 bases between. The CDR3 is 14 amino acids.

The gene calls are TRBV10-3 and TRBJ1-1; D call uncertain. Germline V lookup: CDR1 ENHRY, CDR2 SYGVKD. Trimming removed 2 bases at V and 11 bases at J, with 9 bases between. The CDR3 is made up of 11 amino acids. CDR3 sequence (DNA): TGTGCCATCAGTGAGGGCATGAAGGCTTTCTTT. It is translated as CAISEGMKAFF.

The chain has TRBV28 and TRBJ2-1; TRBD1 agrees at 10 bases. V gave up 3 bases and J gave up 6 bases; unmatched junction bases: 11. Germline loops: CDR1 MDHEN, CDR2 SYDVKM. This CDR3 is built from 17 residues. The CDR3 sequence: CASSFLPGQGLSNEQFF. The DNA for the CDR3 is TGTGCCAGCAGTTTTCTTCCGGGACAGGGGTTATCCAATGAGCAGTTCTTC. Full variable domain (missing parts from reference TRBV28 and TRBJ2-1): DVKVTQSSRYLVKRTGEKVFLECVQDMDHENMFWYRQDPGLGLRLIYFSYDVKMKEKGDIPEGYSVSREKKERFSLILESASTNQTSMYLCASSFLPGQGLSNEQFFGPGTRLTVL.

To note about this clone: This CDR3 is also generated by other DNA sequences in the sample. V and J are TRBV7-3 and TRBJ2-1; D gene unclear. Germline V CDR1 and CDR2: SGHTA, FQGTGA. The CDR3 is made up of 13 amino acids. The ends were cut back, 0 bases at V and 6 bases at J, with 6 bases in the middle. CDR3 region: CASSLTSRNEQFF. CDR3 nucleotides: TGTGCCAGCAGCTTAACAAGCCGCAATGAGCAGTTCTTC.

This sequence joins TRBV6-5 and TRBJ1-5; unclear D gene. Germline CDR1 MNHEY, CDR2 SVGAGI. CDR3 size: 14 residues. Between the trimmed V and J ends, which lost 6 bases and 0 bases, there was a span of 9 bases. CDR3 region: CASRFLYSNQPQHF. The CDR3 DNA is TGTGCCAGCAGATTTCTGTATAGCAATCAGCCCCAGCATTTT.

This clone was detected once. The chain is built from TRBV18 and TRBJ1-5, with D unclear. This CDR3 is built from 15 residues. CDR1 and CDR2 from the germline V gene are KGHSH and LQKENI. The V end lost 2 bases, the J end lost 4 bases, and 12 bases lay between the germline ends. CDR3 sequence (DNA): TGTGCCAGCTCACCAAGCGGGAGCCCTAATCAGCCCCAGCATTTT. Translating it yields CASSPSGSPNQPQHF.

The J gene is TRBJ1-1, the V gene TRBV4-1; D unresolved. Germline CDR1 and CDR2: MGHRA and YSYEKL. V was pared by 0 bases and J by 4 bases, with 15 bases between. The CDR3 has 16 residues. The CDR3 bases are TGCGCCAGCAGCCAAGAGAGGGCCAGGTGGTTCACTGAAGCTTTCTTT. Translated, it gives CASSQERARWFTEAFF.

The CDR3 sequence: CASSSVSGYSETQYF. The DNA of the CDR3 is TGCGCCAGCAGCTCGGTGTCAGGGTATAGTGAGACCCAGTACTTC. The rearrangement uses TRBV5-1 and TRBJ2-5; tentative D call: TRBD1 (5 bases). V shed 3 bases and J shed 5 bases, with 17 bases lying between them. The CDR3 consists of 15 residues. Looked up from germline, CDR1 is SGHRS and CDR2 is YFSETQ.

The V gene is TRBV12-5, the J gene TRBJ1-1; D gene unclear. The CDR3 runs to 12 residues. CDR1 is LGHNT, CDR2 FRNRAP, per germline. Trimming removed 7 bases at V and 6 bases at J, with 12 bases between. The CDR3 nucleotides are TGTGCTAGTGCCATAGTCCAGGCTGAAGCTTTCTTT. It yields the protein CASAIVQAEAFF.

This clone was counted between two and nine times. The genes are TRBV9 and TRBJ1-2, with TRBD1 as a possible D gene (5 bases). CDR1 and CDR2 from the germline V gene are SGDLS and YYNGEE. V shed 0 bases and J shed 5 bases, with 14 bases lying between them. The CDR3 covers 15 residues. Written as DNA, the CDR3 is TGTGCCAGCAGCGTAGATCCCGGTCGGGGGTATGGCTACACCTTC. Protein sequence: CASSVDPGRGYGYTF.

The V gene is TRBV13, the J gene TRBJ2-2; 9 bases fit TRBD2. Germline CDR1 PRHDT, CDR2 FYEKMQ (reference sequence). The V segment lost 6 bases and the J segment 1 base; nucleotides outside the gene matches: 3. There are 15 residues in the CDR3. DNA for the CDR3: TGTGCCAGCAGGCTAGCGGGGAAGAACACCGGGGAGCTGTTTTTT. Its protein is CASRLAGKNTGELFF.

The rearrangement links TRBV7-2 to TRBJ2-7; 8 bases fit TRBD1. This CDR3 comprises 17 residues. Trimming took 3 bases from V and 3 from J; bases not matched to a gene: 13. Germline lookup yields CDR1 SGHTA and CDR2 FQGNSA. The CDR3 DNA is TGTGCCAGCAGCTTTAACCCCCCGGGACAGGTAGACTACGAGCAGTACTTC. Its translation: CASSFNPPGQVDYEQYF. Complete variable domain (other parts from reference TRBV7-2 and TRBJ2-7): GAGVSQSPSNKVTEKGKDVELRCDPISGHTALYWYRQSLGQGLEFLIYFQGNSAPDKSGLPSDRFSAERTGGSVSTLTIQRTQQEDSAVYLCASSFNPPGQVDYEQYFGPGTRLTVT.

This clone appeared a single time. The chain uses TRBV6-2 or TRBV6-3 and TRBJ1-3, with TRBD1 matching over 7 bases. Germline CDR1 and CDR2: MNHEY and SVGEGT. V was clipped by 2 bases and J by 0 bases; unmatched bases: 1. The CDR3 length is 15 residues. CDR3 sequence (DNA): TGTGCCAGCAGTTACCGGGACAGCTCTGGAAACACCATATATTTT. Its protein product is CASSYRDSSGNTIYF.

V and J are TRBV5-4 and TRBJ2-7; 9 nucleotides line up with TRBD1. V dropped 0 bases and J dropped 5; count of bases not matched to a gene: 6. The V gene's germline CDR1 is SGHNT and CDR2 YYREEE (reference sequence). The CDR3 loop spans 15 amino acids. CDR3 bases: TGTGCCAGCAGCTTGGCCGGGACAGGGTTACACGAGCAGTACTTC. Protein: CASSLAGTGLHEQYF. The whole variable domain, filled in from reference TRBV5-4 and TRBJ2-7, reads ETGVTQSPTHLIKTRGQQVTLRCSSQSGHNTVSWYQQALGQGPQFIFQYYREEENGRGNFPPRFSGLQFPNYSSELNVNALELDDSALYLCASSLAGTGLHEQYFGPGTRLTVT.

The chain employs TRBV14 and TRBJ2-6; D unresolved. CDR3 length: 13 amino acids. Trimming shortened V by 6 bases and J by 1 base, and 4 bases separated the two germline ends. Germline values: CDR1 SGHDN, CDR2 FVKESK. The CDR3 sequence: CASSPSGANVLTF. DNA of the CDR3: TGTGCCAGCAGTCCGTCTGGGGCCAACGTCCTGACTTTC.

The CDR3 reads CASGIGSAGANVLTF. The CDR3, as DNA: TGTGCCAGCGGTATCGGGTCGGCTGGGGCCAACGTCCTGACTTTC. The chain combines TRBV19 with TRBJ2-6; D remains ambiguous. V dropped 9 bases and J dropped 2 bases, with 14 bases sitting between them. Germline V gene data show CDR1 as LNHDA and CDR2 as SQIVND (reference sequence). The CDR3 has 15 amino acids.

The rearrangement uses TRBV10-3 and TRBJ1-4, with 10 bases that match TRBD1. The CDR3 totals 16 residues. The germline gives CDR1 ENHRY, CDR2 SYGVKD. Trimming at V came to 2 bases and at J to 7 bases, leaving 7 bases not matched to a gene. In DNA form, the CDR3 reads TGTGCCATCAGTGAGACTTCAGACAGGGGGCGTGAAAAACTGTTTTTT. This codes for CAISETSDRGREKLFF.

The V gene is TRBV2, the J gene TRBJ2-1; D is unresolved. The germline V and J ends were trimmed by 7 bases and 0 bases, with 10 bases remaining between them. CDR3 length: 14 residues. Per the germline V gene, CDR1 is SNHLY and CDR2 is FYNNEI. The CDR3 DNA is TGTGCCAGCACCGCTCCGAGCTCCTACAATGAGCAGTTCTTC. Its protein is CASTAPSSYNEQFF. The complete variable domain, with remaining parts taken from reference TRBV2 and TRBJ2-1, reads EPEVTQTPSHQVTQMGQEVILRCVPISNHLYFYWYRQILGQKVEFLVSFYNNEISEKSEIFDDQFSVERPDGSNFTLKIRSTKLEDSAMYFCASTAPSSYNEQFFGPGTRLTVL.

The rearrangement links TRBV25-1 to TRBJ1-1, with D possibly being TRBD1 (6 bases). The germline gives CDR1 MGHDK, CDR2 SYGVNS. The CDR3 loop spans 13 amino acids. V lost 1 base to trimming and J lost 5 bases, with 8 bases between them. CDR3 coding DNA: TGTGCCAGCAGTGAATTGAGGGGGACTGAAGCTTTCTTT. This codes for CASSELRGTEAFF.